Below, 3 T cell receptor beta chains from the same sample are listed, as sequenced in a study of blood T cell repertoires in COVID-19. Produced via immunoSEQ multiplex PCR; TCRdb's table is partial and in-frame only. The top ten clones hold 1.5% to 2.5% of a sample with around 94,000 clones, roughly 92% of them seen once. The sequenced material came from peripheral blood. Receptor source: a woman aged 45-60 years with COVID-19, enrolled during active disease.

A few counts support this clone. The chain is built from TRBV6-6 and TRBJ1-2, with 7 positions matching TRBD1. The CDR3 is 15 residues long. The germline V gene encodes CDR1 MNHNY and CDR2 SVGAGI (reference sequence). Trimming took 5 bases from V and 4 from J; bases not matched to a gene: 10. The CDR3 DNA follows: TGTGCCAGCAGTCCCACAGGGGCGTCTTCCTATGGCTACACCTTC. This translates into CASSPTGASSYGYTF.

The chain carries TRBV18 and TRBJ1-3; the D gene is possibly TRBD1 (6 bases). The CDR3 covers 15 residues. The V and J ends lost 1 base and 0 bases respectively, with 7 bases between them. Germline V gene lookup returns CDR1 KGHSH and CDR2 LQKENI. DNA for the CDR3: TGTGCCAGCTCACCACTACAGGGCTCTGGAAACACCATATATTTT. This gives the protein CASSPLQGSGNTIYF.

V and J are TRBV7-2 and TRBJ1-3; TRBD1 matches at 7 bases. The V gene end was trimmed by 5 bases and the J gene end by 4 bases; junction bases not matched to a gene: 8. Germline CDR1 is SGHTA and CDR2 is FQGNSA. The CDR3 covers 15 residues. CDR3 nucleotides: TGTGCCAGCAGCCCCGACAGGGTATCGGGAAACACCATATATTTT. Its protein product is CASSPDRVSGNTIYF. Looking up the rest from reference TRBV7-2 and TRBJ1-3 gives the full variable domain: GAGVSQSPSNKVTEKGKDVELRCDPISGHTALYWYRQSLGQGLEFLIYFQGNSAPDKSGLPSDRFSAERTGGSVSTLTIQRTQQEDSAVYLCASSPDRVSGNTIYFGEGSWLTVV.